This T cell receptor (beta chain) is drawn from a study of CD8+CD57+ T cells in acquired aplastic anemia. The wider study: An average of roughly 2.9 ug of DNA was obtained from sorted CD4+ and CD8+ cells.

This clonotype was recorded at least ten times. Antigen specificity is unknown. The template used for profiling TCR beta VDJ and CDR3 was genomic DNA. TCRdb used MiXCR to reprocess the reads, holding one entry per CDR3 protein. The profile covers 220,000 or so distinct CDR3 sequences, with 65% appearing a single time and roughly 61% taken by the ten largest. Study-level points and caveats: Patients and controls turned out to have 25 to 35 CD8+ CDR3 sequences in common. Controls and patients did not differ significantly in CD8+ Simpson's diversity.

Patients picked for sequencing had shown CD8+CD57+ cell expansion detected by flow cytometry. The CDR3 consists of 13 residues. The V end lost 0 bases, the J end lost 5 bases, and 8 bases lay between the germline ends. Per the germline V gene, CDR1 is SGHAT and CDR2 is FQNNGV. This sequence joins TRBV11-2 and TRBJ2-7, with a possible D match to TRBD2 (6 bases). The sequenced sample was sorted CD4+, CD8+, or CD8+CD57+ T cells (not recorded which) from PBMCs. The TCR comes from a human donor with aplastic anemia. CDR3 nucleotide sequence: TGTGCCAGCAGCTTAGATCGGGGGAACGAGCAGTACTTC. It specifies CASSLDRGNEQYF.